This is a list of T cell receptor beta chains from one sample in a study of cytomegalovirus exposure and HLA in healthy donors. Libraries were prepared by immunoSEQ multiplex PCR; TCRdb keeps only in-frame clonotypes and omits some of them. Among 90,000 to 120,000 clones listed, less than 85% were seen once. The sample was PBMCs. Every receptor here comes from a man aged 18 to 29 in good health and CMV-seronegative. The CDR3 runs from the conserved cysteine through the conserved F or W. D genes are given only for firm matches. The listing skips clone size in some rows; elsewhere it reads once, few, many or a size class.

V gene	D gene	clone size	J gene	CDR3 DNA	CDR3 protein
TRBV5-4	NA	NA	TRBJ2-7	TGTGCCAGCAGGGCGAGCGGACAGTACGAGCAGTACTTC	CASRASGQYEQYF
TRBV5-6	TRBD2	NA	TRBJ2-1	TGTGCCAGCAGCCATCGGGGGGGGCCTTACAATGAGCAGTTCTTC	CASSHRGGPYNEQFF
TRBV27	NA	NA	TRBJ1-1	TGTGCCAGCAGACTTCAGGGGATCTCGACTGAAGCTTTCTTT	CASRLQGISTEAFF
TRBV7-9	NA	NA	TRBJ2-1	TGTGCCAGCAGCTTCGCAGGGTTTAGGGAGCAGTTCTTC	CASSFAGFREQFF
TRBV19	TRBD2	NA	TRBJ2-7	TGTGCCAGTAGGACTAGCGGGACGGGGGAGCAGTACTTC	CASRTSGTGEQYF
TRBV6-6	NA	NA	TRBJ1-3	TGTGCCAGCAGTTACTCCCTTGGAAACACCATATATTTT	CASSYSLGNTIYF
TRBV10-3	NA	NA	TRBJ2-3	TGTGCCATCTGGGAGGGGGGGGGCCGGGCAGATACGCAGTATTTT	CAIWEGGGRADTQYF
TRBV10-2	NA	NA	TRBJ2-1	TGCGCCACTCTAATGTGGGGGACTCCATCCAATGAGCAGTTCTTC	CATLMWGTPSNEQFF
TRBV7-9	TRBD1	NA	TRBJ1-5	TGTGCCAGCAGCTTAACAGGGGGCGATCAGCCCCAGCATTTT	CASSLTGGDQPQHF
TRBV19	TRBD2	NA	TRBJ2-7	TGTGCCAGTAGTATCCTAGCGGGGGCGATTCCTAGGGAGCAGTACTTC	CASSILAGAIPREQYF
TRBV10-3	TRBD1	NA	TRBJ2-6	TGTGCCATCAGTGAGTCGGGACAGGGATCTGGGGCCAACGTCCTGACTTTC	CAISESGQGSGANVLTF
TRBV18	NA	NA	TRBJ2-5	TGTGCCAGCTCACCACAGCGGGCGCAAGAGACCCAGTACTTC	CASSPQRAQETQYF
TRBV5-1	TRBD1	once	TRBJ2-7	TGCGCCAGCAGCCAGATAGGAGGACAGGGGACCTACGAGCAGTACTTC	CASSQIGGQGTYEQYF
TRBV7-9	TRBD2	once	TRBJ2-3	TGTTCCAGCAGCCAGTCGACCGGACTAGCGGGGGGGGATACGCAGTATTTT	CSSSQSTGLAGGDTQYF
TRBV7-3	NA	NA	TRBJ2-2	TGTGCCAGCAGCTTAAGACGGGCCGGGGAGCTGTTTTTT	CASSLRRAGELFF
TRBV7-2	TRBD1	few	TRBJ1-6	TGTGCCAGCAGCCTTAGGGACAGGCGCCTTGGTAATTCACCCCTCCACTTT	CASSLRDRRLGNSPLHF
TRBV2	TRBD1	few	TRBJ2-7	TGTGCCAGCAGTGGGACAGGGGCCCTCTCCTACGAGCAGTACTTC	CASSGTGALSYEQYF
TRBV27	NA	NA	TRBJ2-1	TGTGCCAGCAGTCGCACAGGGTTTTACAATGAGCAGTTCTTC	CASSRTGFYNEQFF
TRBV5-4	TRBD1	NA	TRBJ1-4	TGTGCCAGCAGCCCGGGACAGGGGTCTAATGAAAAACTGTTTTTT	CASSPGQGSNEKLFF
TRBV2	NA	NA	TRBJ1-1	TGTGCCAGCAGAACCCCGGGGACTGAAGCTTTCTTT	CASRTPGTEAFF
TRBV7-9	TRBD1	NA	TRBJ1-2	TGTGCCAGCAGCTCAACAGGGGGCGTTCATGGCTACACCTTC	CASSSTGGVHGYTF
TRBV6-4	NA	NA	TRBJ2-3	TGTGCCAGCAGTGACTCGGGCGGGGGCACAGATACGCAGTATTTT	CASSDSGGGTDTQYF
TRBV11-1	TRBD2	once	TRBJ2-1	TGTGCCAGCAGCTCGGGACTAGCGGGGGGGCGAGGTGAGCAGTTCTTC	CASSSGLAGGRGEQFF
TRBV5-6	TRBD1	NA	TRBJ2-6	TGTGCCAGCAGCCCCTACACCGGACAGGGAGGAGCTGGGGCCAACGTCCTGACTTTC	CASSPYTGQGGAGANVLTF
TRBV7-3	NA	NA	TRBJ2-3	TGTGCCAGCAGCCGCGGGGTTGTTGGAGATACGCAGTATTTT	CASSRGVVGDTQYF
TRBV7-8	TRBD1	NA	TRBJ1-1	TGTGCCAGCAGCGCGGGGGACAGGGGAGAGACTGAAGCTTTCTTT	CASSAGDRGETEAFF